The next 6 T cell receptor beta chains were all read from a single sample in a study of blood T cells in healthy people across ages. Through a sample-barcoded 5' primer and a J-beta primer mix, a second PCR was run for roughly 7 to 12 cycles. One entry per CDR3 protein, called by TCRdb with MiXCR from the 5' RACE reads. The sample includes approximately 780,000 distinct CDR3 sequences, roughly 24% of them seen just once. Another study also made use of these data, one on T cells of mothers and their children.

The sequenced sample was blood. These receptors came from a boy between 10 and 17 years old in good health.

This sequence joins TRBV2 and TRBJ2-5; 10 bases are shared with TRBD2. CDR1 SNHLY and CDR2 FYNNEI come from the germline V gene. The length of the CDR3 is 16 residues. V shed 7 bases, J shed 4 bases, and the junction held 12 bases outside the gene matches. CDR3 bases: TGTGCCAGCAAGCGGGCTAGCGGGAGCCAGGCAGAGACCCAGTACTTC. Translating gives CASKRASGSQAETQYF.

This rearrangement joins TRBV29-1 to TRBJ2-5; a possible D gene is TRBD1 (5 bases). Germline V gene data show CDR1 as SQVTM and CDR2 as ANQGSEA. The CDR3 has 12 amino acids. V was shortened by 4 bases and J by 1 base, with 7 bases between the two germline ends. The CDR3 DNA is TGCAGCGTTGGACAGATCCAAGAGACCCAGTACTTC. It is translated as CSVGQIQETQYF.

This clonotype came up a few times. V and J are TRBV3-1 and TRBJ2-5; tentatively, D is TRBD2 (6 bases). The J call is uncertain, as TRBJ2-7 better fits the DNA end. The CDR3 loop spans 15 amino acids. In germline, CDR1 is LGHDT, CDR2 YNNKEL (reference sequence). CDR3 in amino acids: CASSQAGTGDYEQYF. Here the CDR3 DNA reads TGTGCCAGCAGCCAAGCCGGGACGGGAGACTACGAGCAGTACTTC.

This clonotype occurred a few times. The chain links TRBV24-1 to TRBJ2-3; D is possibly TRBD1 (5 bases). CDR1 is KGHDR and CDR2 is SFDVKD in the germline V gene. The CDR3 extends over 15 amino acids. Between the trimmed V and J ends, which lost 4 bases and 1 base, there was a span of 11 bases. The CDR3 coding sequence is TGTGCCACCAGTGAGACAACGACAGGCACAGATACGCAGTATTTT. Translated, it gives CATSETTTGTDTQYF.

CDR3 region: CSARPPGLVNEQFF. The CDR3 DNA reads as TGCAGTGCTAGACCTCCGGGACTAGTAAATGAGCAGTTCTTC. The V call is TRBV20-1, the J call TRBJ2-1, with 8 bases matching TRBD2. The CDR3 spans 14 residues. J was trimmed by 7 bases and V by 2 bases; bases with no gene match: 7. In germline, CDR1 is DFQATT, CDR2 SNEGSKA (reference sequence).

V usage is TRBV18 and J usage is TRBJ2-5; possible D gene TRBD2, 5 bases. This CDR3 has 16 residues. Trimming shortened V by 4 bases and J by 7 bases, and 22 bases separated the two germline ends. Germline CDR1 and CDR2: KGHSH and LQKENI. The chain's CDR3 is CASSRLGRTVEGTQYF. DNA for the CDR3: TGTGCCAGCTCACGGTTGGGCAGGACCGTTGAGGGGACCCAGTACTTC.